This T cell receptor beta chain was retrieved from a study of cytomegalovirus exposure and HLA in healthy donors. The PCR was carried out with 60 Vbeta primers and 13 Jbeta primers. Profiled with immunoSEQ multiplex PCR; TCRdb holds only in-frame clones, not every one. The top ten hold roughly 2% of the sample, which has under 200,000 clones, roughly 80% seen once. This clone was observed a few times. The target antigen is unknown. Points from the study as a whole: Trimming of TCR beta V- and J-genes showed a link, identified in a later analysis, to a missense DCLRE1C variant. It was taken for granted in presence/absence analyses that sequencing depth across donors was roughly uniform. An ancestry cluster, one associated with Asian ancestry, reportedly showed fewer N-insertions than the approximately 670-donor mean in a later analysis.

Germline assignment: CDR1 SEHNR and CDR2 FQNEAQ (reference sequence). V shed 5 bases and J shed 3 bases, with 10 bases lying between them. The CDR3 is made up of 14 amino acids. This clonotype was obtained from a human donor in good health. The specimen was PBMCs. The V gene is TRBV7-9, the J gene TRBJ1-4, with no clear D. CDR3: CASSHGPANEKLFF. Here the CDR3 DNA reads TGTGCCAGCAGCCACGGTCCGGCTAATGAAAAACTGTTTTTT.